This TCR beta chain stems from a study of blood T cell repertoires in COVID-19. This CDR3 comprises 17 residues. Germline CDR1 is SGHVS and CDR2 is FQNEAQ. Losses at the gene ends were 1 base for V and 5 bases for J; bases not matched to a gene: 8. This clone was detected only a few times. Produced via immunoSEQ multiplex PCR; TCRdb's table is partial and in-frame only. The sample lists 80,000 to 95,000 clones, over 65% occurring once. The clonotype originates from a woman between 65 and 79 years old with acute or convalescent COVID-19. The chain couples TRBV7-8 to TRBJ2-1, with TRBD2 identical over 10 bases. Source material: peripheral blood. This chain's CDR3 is CASSLGLAGAFNNEQFF. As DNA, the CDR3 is TGTGCCAGCAGCTTAGGGCTAGCGGGGGCCTTTAACAATGAGCAGTTCTTC.